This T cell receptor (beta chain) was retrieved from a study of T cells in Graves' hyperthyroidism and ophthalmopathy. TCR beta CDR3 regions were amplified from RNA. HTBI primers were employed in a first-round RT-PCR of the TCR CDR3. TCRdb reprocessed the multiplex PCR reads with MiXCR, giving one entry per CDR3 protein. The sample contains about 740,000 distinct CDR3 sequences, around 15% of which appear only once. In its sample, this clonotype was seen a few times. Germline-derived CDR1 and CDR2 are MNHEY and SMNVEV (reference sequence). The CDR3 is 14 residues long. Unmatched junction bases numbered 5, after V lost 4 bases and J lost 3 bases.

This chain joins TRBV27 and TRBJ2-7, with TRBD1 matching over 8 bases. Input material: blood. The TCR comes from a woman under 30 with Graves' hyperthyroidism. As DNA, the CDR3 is TGTGCCAGCAGTTCAGGGACAGGAGACTACGAGCAGTACTTC. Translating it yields CASSSGTGDYEQYF.